A single T cell receptor beta chain is shown here with its context. The count of this clone is one. Its cognate antigen has yet to be identified. Base qualities are not recorded, but no much larger clone differs from it by a single base. The sample originates from a study of blood T cell repertoires in COVID-19 (dated by TCRdb to the early 2020s). Regarding the research as a whole: The collaborator samples originated in the United States, Italy and Spain and spanned the acute and convalescent phases of COVID-19. The prospective study material was composed of cDNA or gDNA derived from T cells, B-cell-depleted T cells, or PBMCs. Deeply sampled blood TCRbeta repertoires from subjects exposed to, actively infected with, or recovered from COVID-19 were included in the dataset. The repertoires were made available in a free public database intended to serve as a resource for research on the immune response to SARS-CoV-2. The samples were drawn from two sources: the first 160 participants of the ongoing ImmuneRACE study, and 950 to 1,500 subjects contributed by 6 global collaborators. The sample metadata nearly always contained a de-identified subject ID, COVID-19 status, age in years and sex. Where available, HLA class I and class II types were obtained from metadata supplied by the sample provider rather than from assay-based typing.

General findings and caveats noted by the study authors: The quantity of clinical and demographic metadata differed by source and by participant and was supplied without curation.

The germline V gene yields SGHRS for CDR1 and YFSETQ for CDR2. Measured from the cysteine to the phenylalanine, the CDR3 is 15 residues long. Here the CDR3 DNA is all that survives: 45 bases in frame from base 1. Trimming at the junction amounts to 0 bases on V and 3 bases on J, and the germline ends lie 13 bases apart. TCRbeta CDR3 regions were amplified from genomic DNA by means of the immunoSEQ Assay, a bias-controlled multiplex PCR. The original methods were these. Within the assay, amplification of reference gene primers was used to estimate how many nucleated cells each sample contained. Sequence reads were collapsed and filtered to measure the absolute abundance of every unique TCRbeta CDR3 rearrangement. For each sample, productive Simpson clonality was calculated by taking the square root of Simpson's diversity index across productive rearrangements. TCRdb limited this immuneACCESS table to in-frame rearrangements with V and J called. A share of clones is missing; checked studies link under half to unresolved V genes, and the rest is unexplained. V, J and clone size are those of that table, while D and trimming were read from the DNA. Recorded for this sample are about 12,000 clones; about three quarters of them occurred a single time. Around 30% of the sample is held by the ten biggest clonotypes.

Each collaborating institution followed its own protocols to collect whole blood in K2EDTA tubes. For TCRbeta analysis, collaborators shipped samples in one of three forms: frozen whole blood, isolated PBMCs, or DNA extracted from either of those sample types. Sequencing was carried out using peripheral blood. The sequence links TRBV5-1 to TRBJ2-7, with TRBD1 perhaps the D gene, on 5 matching bases. The origin of this receptor is a human donor in a cohort sampled during active COVID-19. At the DNA level, the sequence is TGCGCCAGCAGCTTGGCCGCAGGGCCGGGCTACGAGCAGTACTTC. This translates into CASSLAAGPGYEQYF.